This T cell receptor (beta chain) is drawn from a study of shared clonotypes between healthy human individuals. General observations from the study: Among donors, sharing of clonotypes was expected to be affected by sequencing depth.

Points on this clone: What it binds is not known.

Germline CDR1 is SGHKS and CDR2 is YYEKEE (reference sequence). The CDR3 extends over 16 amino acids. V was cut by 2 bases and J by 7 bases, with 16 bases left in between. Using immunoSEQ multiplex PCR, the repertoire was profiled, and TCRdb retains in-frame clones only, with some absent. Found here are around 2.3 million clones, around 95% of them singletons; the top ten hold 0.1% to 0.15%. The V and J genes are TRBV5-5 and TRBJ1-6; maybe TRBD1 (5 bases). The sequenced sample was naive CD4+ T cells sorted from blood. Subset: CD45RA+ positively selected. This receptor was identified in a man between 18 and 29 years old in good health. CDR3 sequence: CASSLRGEGQNSPLHF. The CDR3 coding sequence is TGTGCCAGCAGCTTAAGAGGGGAAGGGCAAAATTCACCCCTCCACTTT.